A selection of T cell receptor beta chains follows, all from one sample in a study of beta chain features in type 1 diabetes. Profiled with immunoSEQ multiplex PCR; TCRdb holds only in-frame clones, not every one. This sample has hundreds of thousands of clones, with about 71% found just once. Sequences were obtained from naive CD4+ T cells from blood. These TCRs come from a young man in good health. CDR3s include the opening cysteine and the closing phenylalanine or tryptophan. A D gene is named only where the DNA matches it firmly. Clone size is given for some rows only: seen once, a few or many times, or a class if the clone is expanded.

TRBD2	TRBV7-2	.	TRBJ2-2	CASSLSGTNTGELFF	TGTGCCAGCAGCCTTAGCGGGACGAACACCGGGGAGCTGTTTTTT
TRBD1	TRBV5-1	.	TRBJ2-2	CASRDSRDRGITGELFF	TGCGCCAGCCGGGATTCCCGGGACAGGGGAATCACCGGGGAGCTGTTTTTT
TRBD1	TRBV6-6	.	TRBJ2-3	CASSPLGTGTDTQYF	TGTGCCAGCAGTCCACTAGGGACAGGCACAGATACGCAGTATTTT
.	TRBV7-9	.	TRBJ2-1	CASSLDAGTNEQFF	TGTGCCAGCAGCTTAGATGCAGGGACGAATGAGCAGTTCTTC
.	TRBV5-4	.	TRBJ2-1	CASSLLPLDGARRGVEQFF	TGTGCCAGCAGCTTATTACCCTTGGACGGGGCGCGGAGGGGAGTAGAGCAGTTCTTC
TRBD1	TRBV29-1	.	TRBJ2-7	CSVGDRGTYEQYF	TGCAGCGTTGGGGACAGGGGGACCTACGAGCAGTACTTC
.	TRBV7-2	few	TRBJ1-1	CASSLWENTEAFF	TGTGCCAGCAGCTTATGGGAGAACACTGAAGCTTTCTTT
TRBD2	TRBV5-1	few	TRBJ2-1	CASRLAGEWDEQFF	TGCGCCAGCAGACTAGCGGGAGAGTGGGATGAGCAGTTCTTC
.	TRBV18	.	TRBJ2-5	CASSPVAGTEETQYF	TGTGCCAGCTCACCAGTTGCAGGGACCGAAGAGACCCAGTACTTC
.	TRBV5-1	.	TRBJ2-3	CASSPRADTQYF	TGCGCCAGCAGCCCTCGGGCAGATACGCAGTATTTT
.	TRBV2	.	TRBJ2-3	CASTDPSGGTDTQYF	TGTGCCAGCACCGACCCCAGTGGGGGCACAGATACGCAGTATTTT
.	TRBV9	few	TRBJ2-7	CASSVVGSVDVREQYF	TGTGCCAGCAGCGTAGTCGGTAGCGTCGACGTGCGCGAGCAGTACTTC
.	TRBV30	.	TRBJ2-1	CAWSVNDEQFF	TGTGCCTGGAGTGTGAACGATGAGCAGTTCTTC
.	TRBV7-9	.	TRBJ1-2	CASSLTGGYTF	TGTGCCAGCAGCCTTACGGGAGGCTACACCTTC
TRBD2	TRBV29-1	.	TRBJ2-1	CSVFLLAADNEQFF	TGCAGCGTTTTCTTACTAGCGGCAGACAATGAGCAGTTCTTC
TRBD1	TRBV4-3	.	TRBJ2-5	CASSISGTGGGVGNQETQYF	TGCGCCAGCAGCATCTCCGGGACAGGGGGCGGAGTGGGCAACCAAGAGACCCAGTACTTC
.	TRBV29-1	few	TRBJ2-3	CSGKQATDTQYF	TGCAGCGGAAAACAGGCCACAGATACGCAGTATTTT
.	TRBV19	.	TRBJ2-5	CASSIEAARETQYF	TGTGCCAGTAGTATAGAAGCGGCAAGGGAGACCCAGTACTTC
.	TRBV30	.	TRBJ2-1	CAWSVGGSYNEQFF	TGTGCCTGGAGTGTAGGGGGTTCCTACAATGAGCAGTTCTTC
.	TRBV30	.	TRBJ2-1	CAWSAEGLNEQFF	TGTGCCTGGAGTGCAGAGGGCCTCAATGAGCAGTTCTTC
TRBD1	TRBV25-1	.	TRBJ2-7	CASSGTGTYEQYF	TGTGCCAGCAGTGGGACAGGGACCTACGAGCAGTACTTC
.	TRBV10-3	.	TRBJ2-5	CAIKSLGETQYF	TGTGCCATCAAAAGCCTGGGAGAGACCCAGTACTTC
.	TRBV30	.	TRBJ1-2	CAWSVGGFYGYTF	TGTGCCTGGAGTGTAGGAGGATTCTATGGCTACACCTTC
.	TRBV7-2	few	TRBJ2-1	CASSSTDPYYNEQFF	TGTGCCAGCAGCTCGACGGATCCGTACTACAATGAGCAGTTCTTC
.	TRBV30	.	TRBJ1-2	CAWKGSGLYGYTF	TGTGCCTGGAAGGGGAGTGGCTTGTATGGCTACACCTTC